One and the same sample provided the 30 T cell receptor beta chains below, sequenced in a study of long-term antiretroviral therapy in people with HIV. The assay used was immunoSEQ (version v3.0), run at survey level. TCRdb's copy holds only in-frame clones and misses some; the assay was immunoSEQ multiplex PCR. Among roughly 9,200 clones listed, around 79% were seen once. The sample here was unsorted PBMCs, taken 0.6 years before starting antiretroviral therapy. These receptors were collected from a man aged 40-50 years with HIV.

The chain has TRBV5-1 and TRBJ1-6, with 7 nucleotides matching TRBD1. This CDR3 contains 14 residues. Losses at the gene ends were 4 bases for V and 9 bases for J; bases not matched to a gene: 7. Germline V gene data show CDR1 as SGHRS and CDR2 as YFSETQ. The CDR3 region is CASSLGQNLSPLHF. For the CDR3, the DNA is TGCGCCAGCAGCCTGGGACAGAATCTTTCACCCCTCCACTTT.

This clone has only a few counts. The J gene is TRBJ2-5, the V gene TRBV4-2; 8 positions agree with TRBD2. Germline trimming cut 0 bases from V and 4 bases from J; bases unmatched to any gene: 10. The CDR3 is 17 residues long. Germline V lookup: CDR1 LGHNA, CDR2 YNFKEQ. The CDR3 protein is CASSQESGGGQGETQYF. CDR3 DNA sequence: TGTGCCAGCAGCCAAGAGTCCGGCGGGGGGCAAGGAGAGACCCAGTACTTC.

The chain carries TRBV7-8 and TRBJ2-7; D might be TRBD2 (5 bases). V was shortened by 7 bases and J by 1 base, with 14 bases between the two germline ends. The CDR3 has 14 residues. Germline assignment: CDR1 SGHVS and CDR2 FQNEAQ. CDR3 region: CASTTRETSYEQYF. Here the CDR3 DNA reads TGTGCCAGCACCACTAGGGAAACTTCCTACGAGCAGTACTTC.

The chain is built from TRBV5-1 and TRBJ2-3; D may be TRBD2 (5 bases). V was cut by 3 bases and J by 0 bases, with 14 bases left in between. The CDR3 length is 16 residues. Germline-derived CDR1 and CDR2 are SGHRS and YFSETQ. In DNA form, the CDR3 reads TGCGCCAGCAGCTCCGCGATTCTAGCAAGCACAGATACGCAGTATTTT. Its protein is CASSSAILASTDTQYF.

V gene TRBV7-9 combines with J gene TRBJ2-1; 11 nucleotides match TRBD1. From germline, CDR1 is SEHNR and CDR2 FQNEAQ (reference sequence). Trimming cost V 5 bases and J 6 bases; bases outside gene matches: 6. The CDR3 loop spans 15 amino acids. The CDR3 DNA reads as TGTGCCAGCAGCCCAGGGACAGGGGGGGTCAATGAGCAGTTCTTC. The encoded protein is CASSPGTGGVNEQFF.

The CDR3 loop reads CASSAGTASTDTQYF. The DNA of the CDR3 is TGTGCCAGCAGCGCAGGGACAGCTAGCACAGATACGCAGTATTTT. The chain carries TRBV5-8 and TRBJ2-3, with 7 bases lining up with TRBD1. The CDR3 totals 15 residues. Trimming at V came to 4 bases and at J to 0 bases, leaving 5 bases not matched to a gene. The germline V gene encodes CDR1 SGHTS and CDR2 YDEGEE.

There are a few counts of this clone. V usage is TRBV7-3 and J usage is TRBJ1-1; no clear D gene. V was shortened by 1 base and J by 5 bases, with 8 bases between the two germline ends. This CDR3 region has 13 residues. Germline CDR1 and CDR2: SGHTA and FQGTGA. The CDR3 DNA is TGTGCCAGCAGCTTAAACTGGGAGACTGAAGCTTTCTTT. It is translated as CASSLNWETEAFF.

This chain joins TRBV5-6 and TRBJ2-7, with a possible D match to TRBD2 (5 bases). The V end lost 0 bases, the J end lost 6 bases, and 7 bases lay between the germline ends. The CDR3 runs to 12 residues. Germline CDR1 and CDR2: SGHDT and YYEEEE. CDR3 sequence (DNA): TGTGCCAGCAGCTTGGGGGGAGCCGAGCAGTACTTC. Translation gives CASSLGGAEQYF.

CDR3 amino acids: CASSLGGDQPQHF. The CDR3 coding sequence is TGTGCCAGCAGTTTAGGGGGAGATCAGCCCCAGCATTTT. The J gene is TRBJ1-5, the V gene TRBV27; perhaps TRBD1 as D (5 bases). The V end was cut by 2 bases, the J end by 5 bases, with 7 bases between. Germline V gives CDR1 MNHEY, CDR2 SMNVEV (reference sequence). The CDR3 loop spans 13 amino acids.

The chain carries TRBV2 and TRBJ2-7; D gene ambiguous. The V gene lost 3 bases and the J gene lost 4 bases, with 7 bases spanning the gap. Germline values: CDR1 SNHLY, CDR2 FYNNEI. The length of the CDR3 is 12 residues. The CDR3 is CASSDARYEQYF. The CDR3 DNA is TGTGCCAGCAGTGACGCACGGTACGAGCAGTACTTC.

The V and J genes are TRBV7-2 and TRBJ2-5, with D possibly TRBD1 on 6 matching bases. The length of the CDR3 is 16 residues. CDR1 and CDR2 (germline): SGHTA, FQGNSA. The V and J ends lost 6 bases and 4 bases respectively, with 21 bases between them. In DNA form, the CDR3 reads TGTGCCAGCAGTTTTTCATCCTCAGGGGTCGGAGAGACCCAGTACTTC. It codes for CASSFSSSGVGETQYF. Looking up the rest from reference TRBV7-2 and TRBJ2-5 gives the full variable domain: GAGVSQSPSNKVTEKGKDVELRCDPISGHTALYWYRQSLGQGLEFLIYFQGNSAPDKSGLPSDRFSAERTGGSVSTLTIQRTQQEDSAVYLCASSFSSSGVGETQYFGPGTRLLVL.

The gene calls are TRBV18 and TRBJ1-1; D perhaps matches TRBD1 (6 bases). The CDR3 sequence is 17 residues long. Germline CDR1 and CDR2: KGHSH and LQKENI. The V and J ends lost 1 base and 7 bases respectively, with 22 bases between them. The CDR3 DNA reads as TGTGCCAGCTCACCACGGGCACAGGGCTTCCTCAGTGGTGAAGCTTTCTTT. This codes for CASSPRAQGFLSGEAFF.

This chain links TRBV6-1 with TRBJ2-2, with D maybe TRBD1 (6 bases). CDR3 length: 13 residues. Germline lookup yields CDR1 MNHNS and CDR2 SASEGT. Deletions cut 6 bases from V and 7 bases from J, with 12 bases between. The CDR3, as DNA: TGTGCCAGCAGACAGGGTCTGAGCGGGGAGCTGTTTTTT. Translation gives CASRQGLSGELFF.

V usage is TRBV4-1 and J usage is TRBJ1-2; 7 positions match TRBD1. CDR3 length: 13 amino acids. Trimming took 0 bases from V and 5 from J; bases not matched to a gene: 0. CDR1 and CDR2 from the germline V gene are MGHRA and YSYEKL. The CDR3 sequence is CASSQEQGYGYTF. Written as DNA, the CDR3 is TGCGCCAGCAGCCAAGAACAGGGGTATGGCTACACCTTC.

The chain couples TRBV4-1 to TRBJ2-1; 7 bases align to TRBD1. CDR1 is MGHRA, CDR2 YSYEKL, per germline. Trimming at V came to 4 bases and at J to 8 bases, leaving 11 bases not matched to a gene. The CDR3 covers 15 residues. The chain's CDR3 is CASSPGTEPGHEQFF. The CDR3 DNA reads TGCGCCAGCAGCCCTGGGACAGAACCCGGCCATGAGCAGTTCTTC.

CDR3 in DNA: TGTGCCAGCAGCGTGGAACCGGGGCCCTCGACCCAGTACTTC. Translating it yields CASSVEPGPSTQYF. The chain joins TRBV9 to TRBJ2-5; D tentatively fits TRBD1 or TRBD2 (5 bases each). The V end was cut by 2 bases, the J end by 7 bases, with 15 bases between. CDR1 SGDLS and CDR2 YYNGEE come from the germline V gene. The CDR3 is 14 residues long.

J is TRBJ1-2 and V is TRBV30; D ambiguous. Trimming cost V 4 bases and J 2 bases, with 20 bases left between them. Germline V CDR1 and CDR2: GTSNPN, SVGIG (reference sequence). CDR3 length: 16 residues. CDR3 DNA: TGTGCCTGGACGGTACACCAGCATCCCGCAAACTATGGCTACACCTTC. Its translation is CAWTVHQHPANYGYTF.

In DNA, the CDR3 is TGTGCCAGCAGTTTATCCCCGACAGGGAGGGGATACAATGAGCAGTTCTTC. This gives the protein CASSLSPTGRGYNEQFF. This chain uses TRBV27 with TRBJ2-1; possibly TRBD1 or TRBD2 for D (7 bases each). Germline V lookup: CDR1 MNHEY, CDR2 SMNVEV (reference sequence). V lost 0 bases and J lost 4, with 16 bases in between. CDR3 size: 17 residues.

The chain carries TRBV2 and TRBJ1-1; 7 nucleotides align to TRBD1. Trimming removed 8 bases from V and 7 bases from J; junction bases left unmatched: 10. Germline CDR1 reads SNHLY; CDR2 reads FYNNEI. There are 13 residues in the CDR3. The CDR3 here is CASRQGQLLEAFF. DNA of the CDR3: TGTGCCAGCCGACAGGGCCAGCTCCTTGAAGCTTTCTTT.

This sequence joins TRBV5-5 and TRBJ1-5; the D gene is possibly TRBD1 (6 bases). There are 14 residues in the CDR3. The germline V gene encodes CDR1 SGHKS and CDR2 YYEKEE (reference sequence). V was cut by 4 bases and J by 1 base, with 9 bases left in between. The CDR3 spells CASSRQASNQPQHF. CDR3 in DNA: TGTGCCAGCAGCCGACAGGCCAGCAATCAGCCCCAGCATTTT.

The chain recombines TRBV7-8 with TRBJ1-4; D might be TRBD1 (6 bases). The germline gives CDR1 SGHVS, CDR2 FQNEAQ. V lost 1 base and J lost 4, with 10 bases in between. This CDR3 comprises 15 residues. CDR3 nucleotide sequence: TGTGCCAGCAGCTTAGAGACAGGAAATAATGAAAAACTGTTTTTT. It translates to CASSLETGNNEKLFF.

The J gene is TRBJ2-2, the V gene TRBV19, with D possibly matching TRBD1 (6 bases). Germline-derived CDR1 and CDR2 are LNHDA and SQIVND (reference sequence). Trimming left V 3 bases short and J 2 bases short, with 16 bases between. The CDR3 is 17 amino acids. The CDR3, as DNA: TGTGCCAGTAGTATCGGACAGAGGCGGACCAACACCGGGGAGCTGTTTTTT. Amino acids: CASSIGQRRTNTGELFF.

The CDR3 region is CASSPLPGGVVYEQYF. CDR3 nucleotides: TGCGCCAGCAGCCCTCTCCCGGGCGGGGTAGTCTACGAGCAGTACTTC. J is TRBJ2-7 and V is TRBV5-1; TRBD2 is a possible D gene (6 bases). Germline V gives CDR1 SGHRS, CDR2 YFSETQ. V was cut by 4 bases and J by 3 bases, with 20 bases left in between. CDR3 length equals 16 residues.

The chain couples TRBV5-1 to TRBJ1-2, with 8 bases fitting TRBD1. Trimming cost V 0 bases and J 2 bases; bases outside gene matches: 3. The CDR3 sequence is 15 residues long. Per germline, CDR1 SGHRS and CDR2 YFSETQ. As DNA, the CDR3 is TGCGCCAGCAGCTTGGGGACAGGGACGAACTATGGCTACACCTTC. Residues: CASSLGTGTNYGYTF.

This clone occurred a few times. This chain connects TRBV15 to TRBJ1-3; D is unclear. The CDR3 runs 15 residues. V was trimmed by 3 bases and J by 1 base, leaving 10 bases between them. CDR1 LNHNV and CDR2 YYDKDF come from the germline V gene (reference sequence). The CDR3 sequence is CATSRGSGSGNTIYF. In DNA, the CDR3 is TGTGCCACCAGCAGGGGTTCGGGGTCTGGAAACACCATATATTTT.

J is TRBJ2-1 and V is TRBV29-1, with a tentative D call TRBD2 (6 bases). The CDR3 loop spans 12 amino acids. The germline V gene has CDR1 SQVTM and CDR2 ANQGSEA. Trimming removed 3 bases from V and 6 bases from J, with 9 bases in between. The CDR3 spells CSVDRGGNEQFF. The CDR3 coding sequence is TGCAGCGTTGATAGGGGAGGCAATGAGCAGTTCTTC.

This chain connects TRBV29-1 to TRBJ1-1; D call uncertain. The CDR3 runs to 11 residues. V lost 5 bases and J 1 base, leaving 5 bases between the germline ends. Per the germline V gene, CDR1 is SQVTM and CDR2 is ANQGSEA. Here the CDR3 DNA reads TGCAGCGTTAACAAGAACACTGAAGCTTTCTTT. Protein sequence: CSVNKNTEAFF.

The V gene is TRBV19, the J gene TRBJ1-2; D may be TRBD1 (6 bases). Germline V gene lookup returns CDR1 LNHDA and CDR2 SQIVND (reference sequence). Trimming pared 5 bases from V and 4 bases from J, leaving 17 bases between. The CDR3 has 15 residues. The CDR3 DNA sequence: TGTGCCAGTAGTTCCCAGGGGAGGGAAAGCTATGGCTACACCTTC. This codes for CASSSQGRESYGYTF.

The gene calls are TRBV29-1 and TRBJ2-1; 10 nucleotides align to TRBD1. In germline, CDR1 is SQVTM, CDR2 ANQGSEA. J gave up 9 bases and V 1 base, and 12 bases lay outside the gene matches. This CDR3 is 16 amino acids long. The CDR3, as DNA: TGCAGCGTTGAAGTGGCGTGGGACAGGGGTCGGAGTGAGCAGTTCTTC. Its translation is CSVEVAWDRGRSEQFF.

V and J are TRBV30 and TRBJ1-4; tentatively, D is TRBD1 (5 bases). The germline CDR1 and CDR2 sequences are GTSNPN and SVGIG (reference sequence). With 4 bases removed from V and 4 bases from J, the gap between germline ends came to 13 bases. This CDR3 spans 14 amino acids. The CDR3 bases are TGTGCCTGGACCCCAAGGGGAGGTAATGAAAAACTGTTTTTT. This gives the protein CAWTPRGGNEKLFF.